Listed below are T cell receptor beta chains from one sample, sequenced in a study of human T cells and chemical hapten exposure. TCRdb fed the RACE reads into MiXCR, producing one record per CDR3 protein. This sample carries roughly 48,000 distinct CDR3 sequences, around 4.5% of them seen once, and the ten largest clones take approximately 6.3%. The sequenced sample was whole blood. The receptors stem from a human donor in good health. Some clones in this sample may be carry-over from other donors' samples. CDR3s include the opening cysteine and the closing phenylalanine or tryptophan. Fields, in order: CDR3 protein, CDR3 DNA, J gene, CDR3 length, clone size, V gene, D gene. A D gene is named only where the DNA matches it firmly. Clone size is given for some rows only: seen once, a few or many times, or a class if the clone is expanded.

CAISPRAGVVTGELFF TGTGCCATCTCCCCGCGAGCGGGAGTGGTCACCGGGGAGCTGTTTTTT TRBJ2-2 16 many TRBV28 TRBD2
CASSRTSGLFSYNEQFF TGCGCCAGCAGCCGGACTAGCGGTCTATTTTCCTACAATGAGCAGTTCTTC TRBJ2-1 17 few TRBV4-1 TRBD2
CASSLGGYEKLFF TGTGCCAGCAGCTTAGGGGGGTATGAAAAACTGTTTTTT TRBJ1-4 13 few TRBV13 NA
CASTTGQRNEKLFF TGTGCCTCAACTACGGGACAGCGTAATGAAAAACTGTTTTTT TRBJ1-4 14 NA TRBV30 TRBD1
CASSLRPSYNEQFF TGTGCCAGCAGTTTACGACCCTCCTACAATGAGCAGTTCTTC TRBJ2-1 14 many TRBV6-2/TRBV6-3 NA
CASSFGSRGDTQYF TGTGCCAGCAGCTTTGGTTCCCGAGGAGATACGCAGTATTTT TRBJ2-3 14 many TRBV12-3/TRBV12-4 NA
CASRGTAETQYF TGTGCCAGCAGGGGGACAGCAGAGACCCAGTACTTC TRBJ2-5 12 few TRBV28 TRBD1
CSARPNLQGLGYTF TGCAGTGCTAGACCGAATTTGCAGGGATTAGGCTACACCTTC TRBJ1-2 14 few TRBV20-1 NA
CASMGTSGFLETQYF TGTGCCAGCATGGGGACTAGCGGGTTCCTAGAGACCCAGTACTTC TRBJ2-5 15 few TRBV28 TRBD2
CAGTSSYNSPLHF TGTGCCGGTACTAGCTCCTATAATTCACCCCTCCACTTT TRBJ1-6 13 many TRBV30 NA
CASSEARATVPRQFF TGTGCCAGCAGTGAAGCGAGGGCGACAGTCCCAAGGCAGTTCTTC TRBJ2-1 15 many TRBV6-1 NA
CATSVTAAETQYF TGTGCCACCAGTGTTACCGCTGCGGAGACCCAGTACTTC TRBJ2-5 13 many TRBV24-1 NA
CAGGQGREKLFF TGTGCGGGCGGACAGGGCCGTGAAAAACTGTTTTTT TRBJ1-4 12 many TRBV28 TRBD1
CASSQALAGHEQYF TGTGCCAGCAGCCAAGCACTAGCGGGACACGAGCAGTACTTC TRBJ2-7 14 many TRBV14 TRBD2
CASSPEGRAYEQYF TGTGCCAGCAGCCCGGAAGGACGGGCTTATGAGCAGTACTTC TRBJ2-7 14 NA TRBV5-6 NA
CASSPTPAGTSTDTQYF TGCGCCAGCAGCCCAACCCCGGCCGGCACTAGCACAGATACGCAGTATTTT TRBJ2-3 17 NA TRBV5-1 NA
CASSLSDSWVEQFF TGTGCCAGCAGCTTAAGCGATAGCTGGGTTGAGCAGTTCTTC TRBJ2-1 14 few TRBV11-2 NA
CASSPLPGGRNSPLHF TGTGCCAGCTCACCACTGCCCGGGGGGAGGAATTCACCCCTCCACTTT TRBJ1-6 16 medium-sized TRBV18 NA
CSARDLGSQGTYNEQFF TGCAGTGCTAGAGATTTAGGCAGCCAAGGGACCTACAATGAGCAGTTCTTC TRBJ2-1 17 many TRBV20-1 NA
CASSHSSFVPYYEQYF TGTGCCAGCAGTCATTCCTCTTTCGTACCCTACTACGAGCAGTACTTC TRBJ2-7 16 NA TRBV28 NA